This TCR beta chain stems from a study of blood T cell repertoires in COVID-19. Study details: Acute and convalescent COVID-19 specimens originated in the United States, Italy and Spain.

Methods used by the authors: Amplifying reference gene primers gave estimates of nucleated cell counts. Sequenced by immunoSEQ multiplex PCR; TCRdb stores in-frame clones only, minus some. V, J and clone size are taken as reported in that table, and D and trimming were inferred from the DNA itself. The sample has about 370,000 clones, roughly nine tenths seen once. This study enrolled people aged 18 to 89 from 24 US geographic areas. Cohort 3 recovered donors had two negative PCRs, clearance, or symptom resolution. The sample was PBMCs or T cells enriched from blood (not recorded which). This TCR was sampled from a man between 18 and 29 years old who had recovered from COVID-19.

DNA for the CDR3: TGTGCCAGCAGCTGGTTAGGGGATCAGCCCCAGCATTTT. Translation: CASSWLGDQPQHF. The V and J genes are TRBV5-5 and TRBJ1-5; D is perhaps TRBD1 (5 bases). V lost 3 bases to trimming and J lost 5 bases, with 9 bases between them. The germline CDR1 and CDR2 sequences are SGHKS and YYEKEE (reference sequence). This CDR3 has 13 amino acids.